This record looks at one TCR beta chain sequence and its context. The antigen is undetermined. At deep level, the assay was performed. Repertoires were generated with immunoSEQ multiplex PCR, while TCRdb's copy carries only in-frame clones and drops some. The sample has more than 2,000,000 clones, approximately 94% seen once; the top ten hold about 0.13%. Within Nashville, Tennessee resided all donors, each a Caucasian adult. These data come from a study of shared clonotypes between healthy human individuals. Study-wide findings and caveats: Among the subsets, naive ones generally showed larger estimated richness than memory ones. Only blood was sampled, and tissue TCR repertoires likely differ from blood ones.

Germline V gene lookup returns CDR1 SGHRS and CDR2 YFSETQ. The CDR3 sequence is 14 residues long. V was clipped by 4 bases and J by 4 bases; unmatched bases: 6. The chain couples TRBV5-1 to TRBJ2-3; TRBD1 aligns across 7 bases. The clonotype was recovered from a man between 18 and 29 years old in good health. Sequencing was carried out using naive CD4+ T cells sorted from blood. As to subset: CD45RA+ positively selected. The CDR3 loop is CASSPGTAPDTQYF. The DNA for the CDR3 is TGCGCCAGCAGCCCGGGGACAGCCCCAGATACGCAGTATTTT.